This T cell receptor beta chain derives from a study of blood T cell repertoires in COVID-19. Produced via immunoSEQ multiplex PCR; TCRdb's table is partial and in-frame only. The sample carries about 230,000 clones, around 84% recorded once. Germline V lookup: CDR1 WSHSY, CDR2 SAAADI. The V end was cut by 8 bases, the J end by 3 bases, with 13 bases between. The CDR3 contains 13 residues. This clonotype was obtained from a man between 18 and 29 years old who had recovered from COVID-19. This chain connects TRBV10-2 to TRBJ1-1, with D unresolved. The material sequenced was PBMCs or T cells enriched from blood (not recorded which). CDR3 coding DNA: TGCGCCAGCGTGGGGTTAGCGGACACTGAAGCTTTCTTT. This encodes CASVGLADTEAFF.